The rows below give T cell receptor beta chains drawn from one sample of a study of identical twins. TCRdb independently ran MiXCR on the 5' RACE reads; one entry per CDR3 protein. This repertoire shows about 890,000 distinct CDR3 sequences, 9% to 15% found once; its top ten account for roughly 1.6%. A further study also used this sample, focusing on yellow fever vaccine responses in identical twins.

The material sequenced was PBMCs. These receptors all come from a young woman in good health. Each CDR3 is given with its conserved first and last residue. A D gene is named only where the DNA matches it firmly.

NA TRBV27 CASSPSGQINEKLFF
TRBD2 TRBV6-1 CASAIRRESPYEQYF
NA TRBV27 CASSLRRTNEKLFF
NA TRBV5-1 CASSGGVNNEQFF
NA TRBV5-1 CASSLGWGSGDDNEQFF
NA TRBV6-5 CASSYTRPSSYNEQFF
NA TRBV15 CATSRSIRDPGAGETQYF
NA TRBV15 CATSSGGYEQFF
NA TRBV5-1 CASSKETQISGANVLTF
NA TRBV28 CASSSQGRTESSGANVLTF
TRBD2 TRBV20-1 CSAREGTSGRLQGKNIQYF
NA TRBV6-4 CASHPGKGNQPQHF
NA TRBV4-1 CASSEPRLVGNTIYF
NA TRBV12-3/TRBV12-4 CASSLRDPTYEQYF
NA TRBV12-3/TRBV12-4 CASSKDFSGANVLTF
NA TRBV23-1 CAAARGISYEQYF
TRBD1 TRBV2 CASSRYGQEETQYF
TRBD2 TRBV11-1 CASSLVLGLAARDSYNEQFF
NA TRBV5-1 CASSLEGSNSYEQYF
NA TRBV14 CASSQSGFYNEQFF
TRBD2 TRBV10-3 CAISESGGVSYEQYF
NA TRBV15 CATSGSPEGGTDTQYF
TRBD1 TRBV19 CASSIDLGQGGNQPQHF
TRBD1 TRBV10-3 CAISEGPIGQGNTEAFF
NA TRBV6-1 CASSRTTPYQETQYF
TRBD1 TRBV10-3 CAISRQGDYEQYF
NA TRBV6-5 CASSYLPPDVANTGELFF
NA TRBV20-1 CSARRKPIYSNEQFF
TRBD1 TRBV28 CASSSDGTVETQYF
NA TRBV12-3/TRBV12-4 CASSLAHRNTGELFF
NA TRBV5-1 CASSLQGGVGNEQFF
NA TRBV20-1 CSARTGSLNTGELFF
TRBD2 TRBV5-1 CASSTSGGNPGELFF
TRBD1 TRBV5-1 CASSYGTGGLLSPTQNEQFF
TRBD2 TRBV10-3 CAISEREGGETQYF
TRBD1 TRBV12-3/TRBV12-4 CASSFSDRENTEAFF
TRBD1 TRBV20-1 CSAPQGVGQPQHF
TRBD1 TRBV24-1 CATSDRTGGANYGYTF
NA TRBV7-3 CASTPGEFGTGELFF
NA TRBV12-3/TRBV12-4 CASSLEGDAGQPQHF
NA TRBV7-7 CASSLVPNTGELFF
NA TRBV28 CASSSGRHWTGELFF
NA TRBV29-1 CSARTASTDTQYF
NA TRBV10-3 CAISDRSPLNTEAFF
NA TRBV28 CASSLAAVSGWGRGNTEAFF
TRBD1 TRBV6-4 CASSERTGGYDTQYF
NA TRBV7-9 CASNLGYEQFF